Below, 29 T cell receptor beta chains from the same sample are listed, as sequenced in a study of cytomegalovirus exposure and HLA in healthy donors. The primer mix had 60 Vbeta and 13 Jbeta primers. Generated by immunoSEQ multiplex PCR, the TCRdb table keeps only in-frame clones and is missing some. The sample lists 200,000 or so clones; around 81% were seen once. Specimen: PBMCs. These receptors were obtained from a young woman in good health and CMV-seropositive.

This rearrangement joins TRBV10-3 to TRBJ2-3; 16 bases match TRBD2. CDR1 is ENHRY, CDR2 SYGVKD, per germline. This CDR3 has 21 residues. Germline trimming cut 4 bases from V and 6 bases from J; bases unmatched to any gene: 19. The CDR3 nucleotides are TGTGCCATCAGTGCCGGTTTTGGGACTAGCGGGGGGGCCGGTTTCTCGGATACGCAGTATTTT. It yields the protein CAISAGFGTSGGAGFSDTQYF.

The V gene is TRBV11-1, the J gene TRBJ1-1; unclear D gene. Germline assignment: CDR1 SGHAT and CDR2 FQDESV (reference sequence). Trimming took 3 bases from V and 5 from J, leaving 13 bases between them. The length of the CDR3 is 14 residues. The CDR3 sequence is CASSFLRGGTEAFF. The CDR3 nucleotides are TGTGCCAGCAGCTTTCTCCGGGGAGGGACTGAAGCTTTCTTT.

This sequence joins TRBV18 and TRBJ1-6, with 8 bases lining up with TRBD1. The ends lost 0 bases at V and 9 bases at J; junction bases unmatched: 19. The CDR3 spans 20 residues. The germline V gene encodes CDR1 KGHSH and CDR2 LQKENI. CDR3 sequence reads: CASSPPRPIGTGQGLSPLHF. In DNA, the CDR3 is TGTGCCAGCTCACCACCGAGGCCGATTGGAACCGGACAGGGCCTTTCACCCCTCCACTTT.

This chain links TRBV30 with TRBJ1-1; D gene ambiguous. The CDR3 extends over 13 amino acids. Germline V gene lookup returns CDR1 GTSNPN and CDR2 SVGIG (reference sequence). Trimming removed 7 bases at V and 3 bases at J, with 15 bases between. The CDR3 nucleotides read TGTGCCTTCCTTCGAGGCGGATACACTGAAGCTTTCTTT. This codes for CAFLRGGYTEAFF. Full variable domain (rest looked up from reference TRBV30 and TRBJ1-1): SQTIHQWPATLVQPVGSPLSLECTVEGTSNPNLYWYRQAAGRGLQLLFYSVGIGQISSEVPQNLSASRPQDRQFILSSKKLLLSDSGFYLCAFLRGGYTEAFFGQGTRLTVV.

This clone has a single count. This chain links TRBV4-1 with TRBJ2-5, with 14 bases that match TRBD2. The CDR3 runs 19 residues. Losses at the gene ends were 0 bases for V and 6 bases for J; bases not matched to a gene: 12. CDR1 and CDR2 (germline): MGHRA, YSYEKL. The CDR3 loop reads CASSQERLAGGFGGKTQYF. CDR3 sequence (DNA): TGCGCCAGCAGCCAAGAGCGACTAGCGGGGGGGTTTGGTGGTAAGACCCAGTACTTC.

This chain uses TRBV19 with TRBJ2-5; 7 positions match TRBD1. V lost 3 bases to trimming and J lost 5 bases; unmatched junction nucleotides: 6. CDR1 and CDR2 (germline): LNHDA, SQIVND (reference sequence). The CDR3 has 14 residues. The CDR3 sequence: CASSIDRVGETQYF. The CDR3 nucleotides read TGTGCCAGTAGTATCGACAGGGTAGGGGAGACCCAGTACTTC.

The chain combines TRBV5-1 with TRBJ2-2, with D possibly TRBD1 on 5 matching bases. The CDR3 is 13 residues long. V was trimmed by 0 bases and J by 6 bases, leaving 6 bases between them. Germline V gene data show CDR1 as SGHRS and CDR2 as YFSETQ. The CDR3 reads CASSLEGAGELFF. CDR3 sequence (DNA): TGCGCCAGCAGCTTGGAAGGGGCCGGGGAGCTGTTTTTT.

The gene calls are TRBV30 and TRBJ1-2; D perhaps matches TRBD1 (5 bases). The germline V and J ends were trimmed by 2 bases and 5 bases, with 9 bases remaining between them. The CDR3 is made up of 12 amino acids. Germline assignment: CDR1 GTSNPN and CDR2 SVGIG (reference sequence). Written as DNA, the CDR3 is TGTGCCTGGAGTCCCGGACATTATGGCTACACCTTC. This sequence encodes CAWSPGHYGYTF.

The rearrangement uses TRBV7-9 and TRBJ2-2, with D possibly matching TRBD1 (5 bases). This CDR3 is built from 15 residues. Trimming took off 2 bases at V and 4 bases at J, with 11 bases between the two ends. The germline CDR1 and CDR2 sequences are SEHNR and FQNEAQ (reference sequence). CDR3 sequence reads: CASSLRQGGTGELFF. CDR3 DNA sequence: TGTGCCAGCAGCTTACGGCAGGGTGGCACCGGGGAGCTGTTTTTT.

The DNA of the CDR3 is TGTGCAAGTCGCCACGGCAAGACAGGGGGCGGGATGAGCGACTATGGCTACACCTTC. Translated: CASRHGKTGGGMSDYGYTF. The rearrangement uses TRBV12-2 and TRBJ1-2; TRBD1, the table's D call, lacks a check against the DNA. TRBV12-2 is given as a pseudogene. The CDR3 consists of 19 residues.

This clone occurred a few times. The chain uses TRBV29-1 and TRBJ1-1; D is possibly TRBD1 (6 bases). CDR1 and CDR2 (germline): SQVTM, ANQGSEA. The CDR3 covers 14 residues. The V gene lost 5 bases and the J gene lost 3 bases, with 16 bases spanning the gap. The CDR3 region has the DNA TGCAGCGTTATTTCAGGGGCCGGGGACACTGAAGCTTTCTTT. It yields the protein CSVISGAGDTEAFF.

The V and J genes are TRBV7-9 and TRBJ1-1; TRBD1 agrees at 7 bases. The V and J ends lost 5 bases and 0 bases, in that order; junction bases with no gene match: 6. This CDR3 contains 15 residues. CDR1 is SEHNR and CDR2 is FQNEAQ in the germline V gene (reference sequence). The CDR3, as DNA: TGTGCCAGCAGCCCCAGACAGGGATTGAACACTGAAGCTTTCTTT. Encoded protein: CASSPRQGLNTEAFF.

This clone has more than one count but fewer than ten. The CDR3 loop is CASSFGGDTQYF. CDR3 in DNA: TGTGCCAGCAGCTTCGGGGGGGATACGCAGTATTTT. This chain connects TRBV7-3 to TRBJ2-3; 7 nucleotides align to TRBD2. The J segment lost 6 bases and the V segment lost 3 bases, leaving 0 bases of the junction unmatched. This CDR3 is 12 amino acids long. Germline V gene sequence: CDR1 SGHTA, CDR2 FQGTGA. Full variable domain (outside the CDR3, taken from reference TRBV7-3 and TRBJ2-3): GAGVSQTPSNKVTEKGKYVELRCDPISGHTALYWYRQSLGQGPEFLIYFQGTGAADDSGLPNDRFFAVRPEGSVSTLKIQRTERGDSAVYLCASSFGGDTQYFGPGTRLTVL.

This clone was found a few times. Here the CDR3 DNA reads TGTGCCATCAGTGAGTCTCCCTACAGGCAGGATCACTACGAGCAGTACTTC. This encodes CAISESPYRQDHYEQYF. The V call is TRBV10-3, the J call TRBJ2-7; the D gene is possibly TRBD1 (5 bases). The V gene lost 0 bases and the J gene lost 3 bases, with 18 bases spanning the gap. Germline loops: CDR1 ENHRY, CDR2 SYGVKD. The CDR3 has 17 residues.

The chain recombines TRBV7-9 with TRBJ1-4; D gene unclear. V lost 10 bases, J lost 6 bases, and 12 bases lay in between. Germline V gene lookup returns CDR1 SEHNR and CDR2 FQNEAQ (reference sequence). The CDR3 has 12 residues. CDR3 bases: TGTGCCACCGAGTACAGTGATGAAAAACTGTTTTTT. Translation gives CATEYSDEKLFF.

The chain employs TRBV7-6 and TRBJ2-3; the D is unclear. CDR1 is SGHVS and CDR2 is FNYEAQ in the germline V gene. V was clipped by 5 bases and J by 5 bases, with 8 bases between them. This CDR3 contains 12 residues. For the CDR3, the DNA is TGTGCCAGCAGCGACTTGGGAGATACGCAGTATTTT. It specifies CASSDLGDTQYF.

The chain employs TRBV11-1 and TRBJ2-2, with D perhaps matching TRBD1 (5 bases). The germline V and J ends were trimmed by 2 bases and 5 bases, with 12 bases remaining between them. CDR3 size: 15 residues. Germline CDR1 and CDR2: SGHAT and FQDESV (reference sequence). The DNA for the CDR3 is TGTGCCAGCAGCTTACAAGGGGTGGAAACCGGGGAGCTGTTTTTT. It specifies CASSLQGVETGELFF.

The chain is built from TRBV30 and TRBJ1-4; D ambiguous. Trimming took 0 bases from V and 0 from J, leaving 14 bases between them. The germline V gene encodes CDR1 GTSNPN and CDR2 SVGIG (reference sequence). The CDR3 spans 17 residues. The CDR3 loop reads CAWSVRRAIATNEKLFF. The CDR3 DNA follows: TGTGCCTGGAGTGTAAGGAGGGCTATTGCAACTAATGAAAAACTGTTTTTT. The complete variable domain, with remaining parts taken from reference TRBV30 and TRBJ1-4, reads SQTIHQWPATLVQPVGSPLSLECTVEGTSNPNLYWYRQAAGRGLQLLFYSVGIGQISSEVPQNLSASRPQDRQFILSSKKLLLSDSGFYLCAWSVRRAIATNEKLFFGSGTQLSVL.

The chain links TRBV10-2 to TRBJ1-1; tentative D call: TRBD1 (6 bases). The CDR3 runs to 13 residues. The V gene's germline CDR1 is WSHSY and CDR2 SAAADI. V lost 8 bases, J lost 4 bases, and 14 bases lay in between. CDR3 DNA: TGCGCCAGCGGGCCAGGGGCGGGCACTGAAGCTTTCTTT. Translation gives CASGPGAGTEAFF.

V gene TRBV4-3 combines with J gene TRBJ2-1, with no clear D. The CDR3 loop spans 13 amino acids. Germline V gives CDR1 LGHNA, CDR2 YSLEER. V gave up 3 bases and J gave up 9 bases, with 12 bases separating them. The CDR3 loop is CASSHQRLREQFF. In nucleotides, the CDR3 is TGCGCCAGCAGCCACCAGAGACTCCGTGAGCAGTTCTTC.

This chain uses TRBV2 with TRBJ1-6, with D possibly being TRBD1 (6 bases). The germline V and J ends were trimmed by 5 bases and 5 bases, with 13 bases remaining between them. This CDR3 has 15 residues. Germline V gene sequence: CDR1 SNHLY, CDR2 FYNNEI. CDR3: CASSFRTENNSPLHF. The CDR3 region has the DNA TGTGCCAGCAGTTTCAGGACAGAGAATAATTCACCCCTCCACTTT.

This clone was picked up one time. V and J are TRBV7-9 and TRBJ2-3; tentatively, D is TRBD1 (5 bases). Germline CDR1 SEHNR, CDR2 FQNEAQ (reference sequence). With 1 base removed from V and 6 bases from J, the gap between germline ends came to 11 bases. The CDR3 loop spans 14 amino acids. The CDR3 sequence is CASSLVQALDTQYF. In DNA, the CDR3 is TGTGCCAGCAGCTTAGTACAGGCCTTGGATACGCAGTATTTT.

This chain links TRBV6-4 with TRBJ2-2; 8 nucleotides match TRBD2. V trimming: 4 bases; J trimming: 4 bases; junction bases outside the gene matches: 5. CDR1 is MRHNA, CDR2 SNTAGT, per germline. CDR3 length: 15 residues. The CDR3 loop is CASSVESGGTGELFF. The CDR3 DNA sequence: TGTGCCAGCAGTGTGGAAAGCGGGGGCACCGGGGAGCTGTTTTTT.

This chain connects TRBV1 to TRBJ1-6; the table's D call of TRBD1 was not tested on the DNA. TRBV1 has pseudogene status. This CDR3 is 16 amino acids long. The CDR3, as DNA: TGCACCAGCAGCCAGGCCTCGACAGGGGTAAATTCACCCCTCCACTTT. Amino acids: CTSSQASTGVNSPLHF.

This sequence joins TRBV5-4 and TRBJ1-2; no reliable D call. CDR1 is SGHNT, CDR2 YYREEE, per germline (reference sequence). The V end lost 1 base, the J end lost 2 bases, and 9 bases lay between the germline ends. There are 14 residues in the CDR3. CDR3 residues: CASSLPGVNYGYTF. CDR3 nucleotides: TGTGCCAGCAGCTTGCCCGGGGTCAACTATGGCTACACCTTC.

The chain couples TRBV30 to TRBJ1-1; 11 bases map to TRBD1. Losses at the gene ends were 6 bases for V and 5 bases for J; bases not matched to a gene: 23. The CDR3 contains 19 residues. Per the germline V gene, CDR1 is GTSNPN and CDR2 is SVGIG (reference sequence). The CDR3 bases are TGTGCCTGCCACGCTGCAGAGGACAGGGGGCGGGCCGGAGAGACTGAAGCTTTCTTT. The encoded protein is CACHAAEDRGRAGETEAFF.

This clone was recorded a few times. This chain joins TRBV7-8 and TRBJ1-2; TRBD1 matches at 7 bases. CDR3 length: 15 amino acids. The germline gives CDR1 SGHVS, CDR2 FQNEAQ. V lost 5 bases and J lost 3; bases outside the gene matches: 9. The CDR3 DNA follows: TGTGCCAGCAGCCCCAACAGGGGTCGCGACTATGGCTACACCTTC. This gives the protein CASSPNRGRDYGYTF.

The chain links TRBV11-2 to TRBJ2-7; possibly TRBD2 for D (7 bases). From germline, CDR1 is SGHAT and CDR2 FQNNGV. V lost 2 bases and J 4 bases, leaving 21 bases between the germline ends. The CDR3 loop spans 17 amino acids. Here the CDR3 reads CASSLSRDEGGGYEQYF. DNA for the CDR3: TGTGCCAGCAGCTTAAGTAGGGATGAGGGGGGGGGATACGAGCAGTACTTC.

In its sample, this clone was seen once. The chain has TRBV5-5 and TRBJ2-5; the match to TRBD1 covers 8 bases. Trimming took 4 bases from V and 4 from J; bases not matched to a gene: 9. CDR3 length: 15 amino acids. Germline CDR1 reads SGHKS; CDR2 reads YYEKEE (reference sequence). The CDR3 DNA reads as TGTGCCAGCAGCATGGGGACAGGAGGGGTAGAGACCCAGTACTTC. Its translation is CASSMGTGGVETQYF.